The entry below gives a single TCR beta chain sequence along with its context. Per germline, CDR1 SEHNR and CDR2 FQNEAQ (reference sequence). The length of the CDR3 is 16 residues. The V and J ends lost 5 bases and 8 bases, in that order; junction bases with no gene match: 16. This sample is drawn from a study of Ad26.COV2.S vaccination and SARS-CoV-2 variants. TCRdb keeps only in-frame clones here, not all; method: immunoSEQ multiplex PCR. The sample carries 400,000 or so clones, approximately 90% recorded once. As to treatment: some 20 received Ad26.COV2.S at low or high dose, single or two shots; several received placebo; per-sample allocation not given. Sample collection was performed on day 63 after the first vaccine or placebo injection. Boston supplied an adult donor aged 18-55 years.

This material consisted of peripheral blood, taken in a trial of Ad26.COV2.S vaccine versus placebo. This receptor was taken from a person between 18 and 59 years old who received the Ad26.COV2.S COVID-19 vaccine or a placebo. The chain employs TRBV7-9 and TRBJ1-2, with TRBD1 identical over 8 bases. The CDR3 spells CASSPSPRQGIRGYTF. CDR3 DNA: TGTGCCAGCAGCCCGAGCCCCCGACAGGGGATACGCGGCTACACCTTC.